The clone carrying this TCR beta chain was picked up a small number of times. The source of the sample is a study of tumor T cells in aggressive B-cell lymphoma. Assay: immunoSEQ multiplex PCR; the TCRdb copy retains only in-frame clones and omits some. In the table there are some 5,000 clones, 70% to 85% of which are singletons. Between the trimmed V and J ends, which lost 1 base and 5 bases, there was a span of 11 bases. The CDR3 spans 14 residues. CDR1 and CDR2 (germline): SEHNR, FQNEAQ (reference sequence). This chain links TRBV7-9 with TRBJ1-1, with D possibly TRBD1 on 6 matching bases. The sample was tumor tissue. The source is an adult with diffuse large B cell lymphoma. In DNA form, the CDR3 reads TGTGCCAGCAGCTTAGGCAGGGGTCGGACTGAAGCTTTCTTT. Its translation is CASSLGRGRTEAFF.